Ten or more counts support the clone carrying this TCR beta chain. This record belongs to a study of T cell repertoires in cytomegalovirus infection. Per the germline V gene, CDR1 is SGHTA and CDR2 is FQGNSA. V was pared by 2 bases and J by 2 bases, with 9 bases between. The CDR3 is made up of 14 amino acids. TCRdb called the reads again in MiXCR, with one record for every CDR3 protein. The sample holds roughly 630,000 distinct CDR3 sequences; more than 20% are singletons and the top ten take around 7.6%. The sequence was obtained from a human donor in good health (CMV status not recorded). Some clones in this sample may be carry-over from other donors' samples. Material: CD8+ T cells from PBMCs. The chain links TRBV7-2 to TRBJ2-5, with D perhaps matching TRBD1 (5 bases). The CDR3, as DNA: TGTGCCAGCAGCTTATACAGGCCGCAAGAGACCCAGTACTTC. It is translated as CASSLYRPQETQYF.